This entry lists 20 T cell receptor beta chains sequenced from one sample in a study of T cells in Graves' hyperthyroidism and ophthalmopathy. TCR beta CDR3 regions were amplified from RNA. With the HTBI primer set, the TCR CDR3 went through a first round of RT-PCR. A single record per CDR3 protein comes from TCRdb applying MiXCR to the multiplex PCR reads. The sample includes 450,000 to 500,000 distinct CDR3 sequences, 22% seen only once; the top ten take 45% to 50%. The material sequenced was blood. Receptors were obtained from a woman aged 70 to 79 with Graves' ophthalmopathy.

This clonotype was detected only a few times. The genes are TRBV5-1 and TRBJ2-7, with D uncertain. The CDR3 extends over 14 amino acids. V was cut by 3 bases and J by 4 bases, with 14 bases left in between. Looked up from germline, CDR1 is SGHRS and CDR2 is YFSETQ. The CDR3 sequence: CASSSSVGRYEQYF. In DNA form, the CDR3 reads TGCGCCAGCAGCTCGAGCGTCGGCCGATACGAGCAGTACTTC.

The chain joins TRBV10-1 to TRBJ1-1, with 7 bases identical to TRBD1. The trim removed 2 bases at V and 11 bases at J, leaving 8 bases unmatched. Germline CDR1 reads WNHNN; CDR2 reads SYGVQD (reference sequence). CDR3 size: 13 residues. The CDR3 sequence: CASSETLDRVAFF. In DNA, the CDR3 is TGCGCCAGCAGTGAGACACTCGACAGGGTCGCTTTCTTT.

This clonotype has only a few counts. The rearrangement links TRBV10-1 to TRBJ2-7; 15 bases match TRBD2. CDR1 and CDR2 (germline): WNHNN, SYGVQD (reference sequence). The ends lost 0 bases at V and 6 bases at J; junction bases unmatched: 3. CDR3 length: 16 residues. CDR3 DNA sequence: TGCGCCAGCAGTGAGTCGGAGGGACTAGCGGGAGGCGAGCAGTACTTC. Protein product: CASSESEGLAGGEQYF.

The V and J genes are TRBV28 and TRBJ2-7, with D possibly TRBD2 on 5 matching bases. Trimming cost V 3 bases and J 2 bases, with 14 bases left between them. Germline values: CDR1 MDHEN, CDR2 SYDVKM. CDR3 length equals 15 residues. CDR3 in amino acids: CASSLAPSGTYEQYF. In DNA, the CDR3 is TGTGCCAGCAGTTTGGCGCCCTCGGGGACCTACGAGCAGTACTTC.

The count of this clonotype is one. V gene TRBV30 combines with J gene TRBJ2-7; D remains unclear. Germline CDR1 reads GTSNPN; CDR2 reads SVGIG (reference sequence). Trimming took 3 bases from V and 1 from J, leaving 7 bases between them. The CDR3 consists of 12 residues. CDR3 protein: CAWRPSSYEQYF. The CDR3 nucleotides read TGTGCCTGGAGACCGAGTTCCTACGAGCAGTACTTC.

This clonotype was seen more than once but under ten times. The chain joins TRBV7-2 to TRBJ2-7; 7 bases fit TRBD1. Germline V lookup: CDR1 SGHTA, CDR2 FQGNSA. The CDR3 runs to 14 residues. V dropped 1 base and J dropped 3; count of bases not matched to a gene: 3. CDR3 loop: CASSLGQGDYEQYF. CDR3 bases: TGTGCCAGCAGCTTAGGACAGGGCGACTACGAGCAGTACTTC.

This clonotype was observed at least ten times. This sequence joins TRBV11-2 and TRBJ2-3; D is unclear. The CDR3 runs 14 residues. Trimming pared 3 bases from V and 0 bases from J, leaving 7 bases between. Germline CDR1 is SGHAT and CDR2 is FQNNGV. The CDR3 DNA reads TGTGCCAGCAGCTTGTGGGCTAGCACAGATACGCAGTATTTT. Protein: CASSLWASTDTQYF.

The DNA for the CDR3 is TGTGCCAGCAGCCCCCGGACAGGGGGAAACGAAAAACTGTTTTTT. Its translation: CASSPRTGGNEKLFF. The chain uses TRBV7-9 and TRBJ1-4, with TRBD1 identical over 10 bases. The CDR3 sequence is 15 residues long. The V and J ends lost 5 bases and 8 bases, in that order; junction bases with no gene match: 8. The germline V gene encodes CDR1 SEHNR and CDR2 FQNEAQ (reference sequence).

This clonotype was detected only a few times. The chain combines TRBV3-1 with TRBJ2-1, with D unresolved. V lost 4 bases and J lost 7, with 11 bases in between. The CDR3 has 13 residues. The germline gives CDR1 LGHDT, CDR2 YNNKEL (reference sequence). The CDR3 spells CASSPSVYNEQFF. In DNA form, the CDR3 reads TGTGCCAGCAGCCCCTCTGTTTATAATGAGCAGTTCTTC.

The CDR3 DNA follows: TGCAGTGCTAGACCAGGCGATTATAATTCACCCCTCCACTTT. It specifies CSARPGDYNSPLHF. This sequence joins TRBV20-1 and TRBJ1-6; the D is unclear. Germline V gene data show CDR1 as DFQATT and CDR2 as SNEGSKA (reference sequence). The CDR3 has 14 residues. Trimming cost V 2 bases and J 4 bases, with 9 bases left between them.

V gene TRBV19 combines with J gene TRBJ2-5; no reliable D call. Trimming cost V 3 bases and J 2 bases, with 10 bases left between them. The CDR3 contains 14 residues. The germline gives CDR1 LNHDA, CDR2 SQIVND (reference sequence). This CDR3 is CASSIGPVQETQYF. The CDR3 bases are TGTGCCAGTAGTATTGGCCCCGTTCAAGAGACCCAGTACTTC.

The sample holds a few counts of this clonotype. The CDR3 DNA sequence: TGTGCCAGCAGCCCGACAGGGGAGCTATTCGGCTACACCTTC. This translates into CASSPTGELFGYTF. This chain uses TRBV3-1 with TRBJ1-2; 8 bases match TRBD1. Germline CDR1 reads LGHDT; CDR2 reads YNNKEL (reference sequence). With 4 bases clipped from V and 8 bases from J, the junction kept 9 bases outside the gene matches. The CDR3 totals 14 residues.

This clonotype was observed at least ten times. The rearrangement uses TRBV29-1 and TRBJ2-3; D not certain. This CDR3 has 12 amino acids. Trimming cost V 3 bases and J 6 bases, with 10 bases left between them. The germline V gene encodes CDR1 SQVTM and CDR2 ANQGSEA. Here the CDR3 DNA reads TGCAGCGTTGAGGCGTCCGGTGATACGCAGTATTTT. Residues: CSVEASGDTQYF.

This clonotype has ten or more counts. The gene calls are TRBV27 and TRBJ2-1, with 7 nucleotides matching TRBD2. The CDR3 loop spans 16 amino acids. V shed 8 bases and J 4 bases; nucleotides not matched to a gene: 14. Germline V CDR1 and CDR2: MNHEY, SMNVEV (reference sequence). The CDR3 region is CASSQRPGGGYNEQFF. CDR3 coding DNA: TGTGCCAGCTCCCAACGTCCGGGAGGAGGGTACAATGAGCAGTTCTTC.

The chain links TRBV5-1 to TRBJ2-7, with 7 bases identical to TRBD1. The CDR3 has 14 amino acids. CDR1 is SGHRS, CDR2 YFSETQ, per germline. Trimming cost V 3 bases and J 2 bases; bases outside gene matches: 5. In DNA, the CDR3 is TGCGCCAGCAGCTCCGAAGGACAGGCCTACGAGCAGTACTTC. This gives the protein CASSSEGQAYEQYF.

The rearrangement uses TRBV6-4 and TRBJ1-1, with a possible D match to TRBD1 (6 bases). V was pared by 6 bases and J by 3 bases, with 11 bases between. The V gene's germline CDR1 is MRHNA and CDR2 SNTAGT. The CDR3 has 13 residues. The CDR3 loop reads CASRGTSDTEAFF. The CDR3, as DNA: TGTGCCAGCAGGGGGACATCAGACACTGAAGCTTTCTTT.

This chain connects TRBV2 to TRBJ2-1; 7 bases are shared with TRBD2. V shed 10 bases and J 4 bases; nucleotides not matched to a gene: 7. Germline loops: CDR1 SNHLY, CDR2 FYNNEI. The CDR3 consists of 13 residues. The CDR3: CATHGTTYNEQFF. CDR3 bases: TGTGCCACACACGGGACTACTTACAATGAGCAGTTCTTC.

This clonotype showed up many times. CDR3 bases: TGCAGTGCTAGACAAGTCCGGGACAGGGTCATCCCAGATACGCAGTATTTT. Its protein is CSARQVRDRVIPDTQYF. This sequence joins TRBV20-1 and TRBJ2-3, with 9 positions matching TRBD1. V lost 2 bases, J lost 4 bases, and 13 bases stayed unmatched. Germline-derived CDR1 and CDR2 are DFQATT and SNEGSKA (reference sequence). The CDR3 is made up of 17 amino acids.

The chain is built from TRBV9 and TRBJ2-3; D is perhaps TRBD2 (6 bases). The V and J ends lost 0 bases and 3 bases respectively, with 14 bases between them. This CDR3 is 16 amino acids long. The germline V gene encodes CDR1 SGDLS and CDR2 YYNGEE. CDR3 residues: CASSVGPGEMTDTQYF. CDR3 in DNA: TGTGCCAGCAGCGTAGGGCCGGGAGAGATGACAGATACGCAGTATTTT.

CDR3 in DNA: TGTGCCATCAGTGAGTCGATGGCGGGAGTACAAGAGACCCAGTACTTC. It translates to CAISESMAGVQETQYF. This chain uses TRBV10-3 with TRBJ2-5; 7 nucleotides match TRBD2. V lost 0 bases, J lost 2 bases, and 6 bases stayed unmatched. Germline V gives CDR1 ENHRY, CDR2 SYGVKD. The CDR3 sequence is 16 residues long.